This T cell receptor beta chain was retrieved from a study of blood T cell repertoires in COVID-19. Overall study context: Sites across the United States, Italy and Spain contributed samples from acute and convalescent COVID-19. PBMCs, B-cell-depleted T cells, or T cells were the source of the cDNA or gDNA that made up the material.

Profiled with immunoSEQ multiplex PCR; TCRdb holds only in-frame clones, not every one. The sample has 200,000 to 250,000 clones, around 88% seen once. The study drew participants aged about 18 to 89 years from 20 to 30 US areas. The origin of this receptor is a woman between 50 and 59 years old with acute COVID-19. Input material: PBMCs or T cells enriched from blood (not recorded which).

In nucleotides, the CDR3 is TGTGCCATCAGTGAGAGACAGGAAGGTGGCTACACCTTC. Translation: CAISERQEGGYTF. The V gene is TRBV10-3, the J gene TRBJ1-2; the D gene is possibly TRBD1 (6 bases). The CDR3 covers 13 residues. The germline CDR1 and CDR2 sequences are ENHRY and SYGVKD. Trimming pared 2 bases from V and 7 bases from J, leaving 11 bases between.